The 29 T cell receptor beta chains below come from one sample, sequenced in a study of blood T cell repertoires in COVID-19. Assay used: immunoSEQ multiplex PCR; TCRdb lists only in-frame clones, some missing. The table lists about 400,000 clones, around 90% of them singletons. The sequencing sample was made of PBMCs or T cells enriched from blood (not recorded which). The receptors stem from a woman aged 40-49 years with acute COVID-19.

This clone has only a few counts. J is TRBJ1-5 and V is TRBV23-1; no definite D call. TRBV23-1 is an ORF for which the function is uncertain. The CDR3 has 13 amino acids. V was trimmed by 10 bases and J by 4 bases, leaving 14 bases between them. The CDR3 DNA is TGCGCCAATCCGGGCGGGGATAATCAGCCCCAGCATTTT. It is translated as CANPGGDNQPQHF.

The V and J genes are TRBV5-8 and TRBJ1-5; D not resolved. Trimming cost V 1 base and J 0 bases, with 14 bases left between them. This CDR3 is 17 amino acids long. In germline, CDR1 is SGHTS, CDR2 YDEGEE. CDR3 protein: CASSLNMQFRSNQPQHF. CDR3 nucleotide sequence: TGTGCCAGCAGCTTGAATATGCAGTTCCGTAGCAATCAGCCCCAGCATTTT.

This clone came up once. The chain recombines TRBV6-5 with TRBJ1-4; TRBD1 aligns across 11 bases. This CDR3 is built from 15 residues. CDR1 and CDR2 (germline): MNHEY, SVGAGI. The trim removed 5 bases at V and 7 bases at J, leaving 6 bases unmatched. For the CDR3, the DNA is TGTGCCAGCAGTACGGGGACAGGGGGGGGTGAAAAACTGTTTTTT. Translating it yields CASSTGTGGGEKLFF.

This clone was counted a single time. The genes are TRBV12-3 or TRBV12-4 and TRBJ1-3; TRBD1 matches 9 bases. The CDR3 length is 13 residues. Trimming took 10 bases from V and 2 from J; bases not matched to a gene: 3. CDR3 DNA sequence: TGTGCCACCAGGACAGGGGCTGGAAACACCATATATTTT. Translating gives CATRTGAGNTIYF.

The chain recombines TRBV4-1 with TRBJ1-6; possible D gene TRBD1, 6 bases. V gave up 1 base and J gave up 10 bases, with 20 bases separating them. From germline, CDR1 is MGHRA and CDR2 YSYEKL. The CDR3 contains 17 residues. This chain's CDR3 is CASSQGLKGRGGSPLHF. CDR3 sequence (DNA): TGCGCCAGCAGCCAAGGGTTAAAGGGCAGGGGTGGGTCACCCCTCCACTTT.

This chain connects TRBV19 to TRBJ1-5; D gene ambiguous. Germline lookup yields CDR1 LNHDA and CDR2 SQIVND (reference sequence). Trimming removed 7 bases from V and 2 bases from J, with 15 bases in between. CDR3 size: 15 residues. The CDR3 here is CASTGGVNGNQPQHF. The DNA of the CDR3 is TGTGCCAGTACCGGCGGGGTGAACGGCAATCAGCCCCAGCATTTT. Full variable domain (outside the CDR3, taken from reference TRBV19 and TRBJ1-5): DGGITQSPKYLFRKEGQNVTLSCEQNLNHDAMYWYRQDPGQGLRLIYYSQIVNDFQKGDIAEGYSVSREKKESFPLTVTSAQKNPTAFYLCASTGGVNGNQPQHFGDGTRLSIL.

The rearrangement joins TRBV5-4 to TRBJ2-1; D may be TRBD1 (5 bases). Germline V lookup: CDR1 SGHNT, CDR2 YYREEE (reference sequence). V was shortened by 2 bases and J by 1 base, with 13 bases between the two germline ends. The length of the CDR3 is 16 residues. CDR3 DNA sequence: TGTGCCAGCAGCTTAGGGTCGCAGGGATCCTACAATGAGCAGTTCTTC. Translated, it gives CASSLGSQGSYNEQFF. The entire variable domain, with the rest obtained from reference TRBV5-4 and TRBJ2-1, is as follows: ETGVTQSPTHLIKTRGQQVTLRCSSQSGHNTVSWYQQALGQGPQFIFQYYREEENGRGNFPPRFSGLQFPNYSSELNVNALELDDSALYLCASSLGSQGSYNEQFFGPGTRLTVL.

The chain recombines TRBV25-1 with TRBJ2-2; perhaps TRBD1 as D (6 bases). Trimming took off 2 bases at V and 6 bases at J, with 16 bases between the two ends. The CDR3 consists of 16 residues. Germline V CDR1 and CDR2: MGHDK, SYGVNS. The CDR3 DNA is TGTGCCAGCAGTGAACAGACAGGACGGGTGGCCGGGGAGCTGTTTTTT. It encodes CASSEQTGRVAGELFF.

This clone appeared once. The rearrangement joins TRBV20-1 to TRBJ2-3; D is unresolved. The germline gives CDR1 DFQATT, CDR2 SNEGSKA (reference sequence). The CDR3 runs to 13 residues. Trimming stripped 3 bases from V and 1 base from J, with 8 bases between. The CDR3 region is CSASFGRTDTQYF. The DNA for the CDR3 is TGCAGTGCTAGTTTTGGGCGCACAGATACGCAGTATTTT.

The chain links TRBV5-6 to TRBJ1-2; D is unresolved. Germline CDR1 and CDR2: SGHDT and YYEEEE. The CDR3 spans 16 residues. Deletions cut 0 bases from V and 4 bases from J, with 16 bases between. The CDR3 region has the DNA TGTGCCAGCAGCTTGGTGAGTGGGTCGACTCTCTATGGCTACACCTTC. This encodes CASSLVSGSTLYGYTF.

The rearrangement links TRBV5-6 to TRBJ1-5; D is undetermined. Germline V gene lookup returns CDR1 SGHDT and CDR2 YYEEEE. The CDR3 covers 13 residues. Between the trimmed V and J ends, which lost 1 base and 0 bases, there was a span of 2 bases. The CDR3: CASSLRSNQPQHF. CDR3 in DNA: TGTGCCAGCAGCTTGCGTAGCAATCAGCCCCAGCATTTT. The full variable domain, completed using reference TRBV5-6 and TRBJ1-5, is DAGVTQSPTHLIKTRGQQVTLRCSPKSGHDTVSWYQQALGQGPQFIFQYYEEEERQRGNFPDRFSGHQFPNYSSELNVNALLLGDSALYLCASSLRSNQPQHFGDGTRLSIL.

J is TRBJ2-5 and V is TRBV7-6; 8 nucleotides line up with TRBD2. CDR1 SGHVS and CDR2 FNYEAQ come from the germline V gene. The CDR3 consists of 17 residues. V lost 5 bases to trimming and J lost 5 bases; unmatched junction nucleotides: 16. In DNA form, the CDR3 reads TGTGCCAGCAGCCTGACCAACTTAGCGGGGAGTAGGGAGACCCAGTACTTC. Translated, it gives CASSLTNLAGSRETQYF. Full variable domain (outside the CDR3, taken from reference TRBV7-6 and TRBJ2-5): GAGVSQSPRYKVTKRGQDVALRCDPISGHVSLYWYRQALGQGPEFLTYFNYEAQQDKSGLPNDRFSAERPEGSISTLTIQRTEQRDSAMYRCASSLTNLAGSRETQYFGPGTRLLVL.

The chain is built from TRBV10-3 and TRBJ1-4; tentative D call: TRBD1 (6 bases). The germline V gene has CDR1 ENHRY and CDR2 SYGVKD. V was pared by 3 bases and J by 5 bases, with 16 bases between. This CDR3 is 16 amino acids long. The CDR3 DNA reads TGTGCCATCAGTGATGAAGAGGGACAACCGAATGAAAAACTGTTTTTT. This codes for CAISDEEGQPNEKLFF.

This chain joins TRBV2 and TRBJ2-1; D is perhaps TRBD2 (6 bases). CDR1 and CDR2 from the germline V gene are SNHLY and FYNNEI. The CDR3 runs to 16 residues. V lost 10 bases to trimming and J lost 1 base, with 20 bases between them. CDR3 protein: CATTDRAGKSYNEQFF. DNA for the CDR3: TGTGCCACAACCGACCGGGCGGGAAAATCCTACAATGAGCAGTTCTTC.

The chain couples TRBV18 to TRBJ2-7; D may be TRBD2 (6 bases). V lost 6 bases and J 0 bases, leaving 12 bases between the germline ends. This CDR3 has 14 residues. Germline V gives CDR1 KGHSH, CDR2 LQKENI. The CDR3 bases are TGTGCCAGCTCCGTCGACGGGAGCTCCTACGAGCAGTACTTC. This gives the protein CASSVDGSSYEQYF.

This chain connects TRBV9 to TRBJ1-2; D may be TRBD1 (6 bases). The germline V gene encodes CDR1 SGDLS and CDR2 YYNGEE. The V gene lost 6 bases and the J gene lost 4 bases, with 19 bases spanning the gap. CDR3 length: 15 amino acids. The CDR3 region has the DNA TGTGCCAGCAAGGGGGATACAACCGTTACCTATGGCTACACCTTC. As protein: CASKGDTTVTYGYTF. Together with reference TRBV9 and TRBJ1-2, the CDR3 gives the full variable domain: DSGVTQTPKHLITATGQRVTLRCSPRSGDLSVYWYQQSLDQGLQFLIQYYNGEERAKGNILERFSAQQFPDLHSELNLSSLELGDSALYFCASKGDTTVTYGYTFGSGTRLTVV.

The sample holds a few counts of this clone. V usage is TRBV11-2 and J usage is TRBJ1-1; the D gene is possibly TRBD1 (5 bases). V was shortened by 5 bases and J by 4 bases, with 14 bases between the two germline ends. Germline CDR1 reads SGHAT; CDR2 reads FQNNGV. The CDR3 consists of 14 residues. The CDR3 nucleotides are TGTGCCAGCAGCCCCGGTCACAGGTCCACTGAAGCTTTCTTT. Amino acid sequence: CASSPGHRSTEAFF.

The chain couples TRBV2 to TRBJ2-7; 8 positions agree with TRBD1. Looked up from germline, CDR1 is SNHLY and CDR2 is FYNNEI. The CDR3 has 16 residues. The junction had 4 bases not matched to a gene; V was cut back by 0 bases and J by 0 bases. This CDR3 reads CASSEAATGVSYEQYF. CDR3 DNA: TGTGCCAGCAGTGAAGCGGCGACAGGGGTCTCCTACGAGCAGTACTTC.

The genes are TRBV6-5 and TRBJ2-7; TRBD1 matches at 8 bases. Losses at the gene ends were 5 bases for V and 0 bases for J; bases not matched to a gene: 6. This CDR3 is built from 15 residues. Germline V gene data show CDR1 as MNHEY and CDR2 as SVGAGI. CDR3 sequence reads: CASSRVGTGSYEQYF. The CDR3 nucleotides are TGTGCCAGCAGTCGGGTTGGGACAGGCTCCTACGAGCAGTACTTC.

Written as DNA, the CDR3 is TGTGCCAGCTCGTCGTCGGGGGTTGAAAACACCATATATTTT. It encodes CASSSSGVENTIYF. The genes are TRBV18 and TRBJ1-3; D may be TRBD1 (5 bases). V was shortened by 6 bases and J by 6 bases, with 15 bases between the two germline ends. The CDR3 is 14 amino acids. The germline CDR1 and CDR2 sequences are KGHSH and LQKENI.

The V call is TRBV3-1 (or the pseudogene TRBV3-2), the J call TRBJ1-4, with D unresolved. Trimming pared 3 bases from V and 5 bases from J, leaving 7 bases between. CDR3 length: 13 residues. CDR1 and CDR2 from the germline V gene are LGHDT and YNNKEL (reference sequence). In nucleotides, the CDR3 is TGTGCCAGCAGCCACCTACTGAATGAAAAACTGTTTTTT. Protein: CASSHLLNEKLFF.

V and J are TRBV30 and TRBJ1-1, with D possibly matching TRBD1 (6 bases). Trimming took 0 bases from V and 11 from J, leaving 13 bases between them. Germline values: CDR1 GTSNPN, CDR2 SVGIG (reference sequence). This CDR3 has 12 residues. CDR3 sequence reads: CAWSVVGGRAFF. The DNA for the CDR3 is TGTGCCTGGAGTGTGGTTGGGGGCCGGGCTTTCTTT.

This clone turned up a few times. The chain couples TRBV7-9 to TRBJ1-1; 7 nucleotides line up with TRBD1. The CDR3 loop spans 15 amino acids. The J segment lost 2 bases and the V segment lost 5 bases, leaving 8 bases of the junction unmatched. CDR1 is SEHNR and CDR2 is FQNEAQ in the germline V gene (reference sequence). CDR3 sequence: CASSAFDRANTEAFF. The CDR3 DNA reads TGTGCCAGCAGCGCATTCGACAGGGCTAACACTGAAGCTTTCTTT.

V gene TRBV14 combines with J gene TRBJ1-5, with a tentative D call TRBD1 (6 bases). The CDR3 spans 16 residues. V was clipped by 9 bases and J by 0 bases, with 18 bases between them. CDR1 is SGHDN and CDR2 is FVKESK in the germline V gene. CDR3 DNA: TGTGCCAGGACAGAACAGGGTGTCCATAGCAATCAGCCCCAGCATTTT. Translating it yields CARTEQGVHSNQPQHF.

The chain employs TRBV7-2 and TRBJ1-1, with 8 bases identical to TRBD1. Looked up from germline, CDR1 is SGHTA and CDR2 is FQGNSA. V was pared by 3 bases and J by 6 bases, with 3 bases of the junction left unmatched. This CDR3 comprises 13 residues. CDR3 sequence: CASSFIRGPEAFF. The CDR3 DNA follows: TGTGCCAGCAGCTTTATCAGGGGGCCTGAAGCTTTCTTT.

V gene TRBV9 combines with J gene TRBJ2-3; TRBD1 is a possible D gene (6 bases). Trimming removed 4 bases at V and 3 bases at J, with 21 bases between. CDR1 is SGDLS, CDR2 YYNGEE, per germline. CDR3 length equals 17 residues. CDR3 in DNA: TGTGCCAGCAGCACCCCTGTGGGGCCCCAGGGGACAGATACGCAGTATTTT. This gives the protein CASSTPVGPQGTDTQYF.

The chain's CDR3 is CASSQDLNRGPGNTIYF. The CDR3 bases are TGTGCCAGCAGCCAAGATCTGAACAGGGGGCCTGGAAACACCATATATTTT. V gene TRBV4-2 combines with J gene TRBJ1-3; 9 bases line up with TRBD1. This CDR3 comprises 17 residues. Germline loops: CDR1 LGHNA, CDR2 YNFKEQ. Trimming cost V 0 bases and J 2 bases; bases outside gene matches: 5.

The chain has TRBV9 and TRBJ1-1; D is uncertain. Germline assignment: CDR1 SGDLS and CDR2 YYNGEE. The CDR3 sequence is 13 residues long. Trimming left V 0 bases short and J 3 bases short, with 6 bases between. DNA of the CDR3: TGTGCCAGCAGCGTAGCTCAGGACACTGAAGCTTTCTTT. Translating it yields CASSVAQDTEAFF.

V and J are TRBV4-1 and TRBJ1-1; TRBD1 is a possible D gene (5 bases). The CDR3 covers 13 residues. V was cut by 5 bases and J by 1 base, with 8 bases left in between. The germline V gene has CDR1 MGHRA and CDR2 YSYEKL. The CDR3 sequence: CASSAGRNTEAFF. The CDR3 region has the DNA TGCGCCAGCAGCGCAGGGCGGAACACTGAAGCTTTCTTT.